Each of the 20 T cell receptor beta chains below was sequenced from the same sample in a study of T cells in Graves' hyperthyroidism and ophthalmopathy (dated by TCRdb to about 2019). Preparation of the library involved multiplex PCR. The run used an Illumina HiSeq 2000. TCR beta CDR3 regions were amplified from RNA transcripts. The TCR CDR3 was subjected to a first round of RT-PCR using the HTBI primer set and the Qiagen OneStep RT-PCR kit. The raw public data were reprocessed by TCRdb itself: fastp quality trimming at Q25, MiXCR clonotype calling, in-frame beta chains only. Every entry covers one CDR3 protein and lists the most common genes and DNA from its rows. The sample profile shows hundreds of thousands of distinct CDR3 sequences; around 46% of them were found once. The ten largest account for roughly 8.2% of the sample. Sample: peripheral blood or thyroid tissue (not recorded which). The receptors were gathered from a woman younger than 35 with Graves' hyperthyroidism. Donor details come from another sample of the same person, matched by shared clones.

The table lists this clonotype with a count of one. CDR3 amino acids: CATRDLAGGGETQYF. CDR3 in DNA: TGTGCCACCAGAGATCTAGCGGGCGGAGGAGAGACCCAGTACTTC. The chain links TRBV24-1 to TRBJ2-5; 8 nucleotides agree with TRBD2. With 7 bases clipped from V and 4 bases from J, the junction kept 10 bases outside the gene matches. The CDR3 runs to 15 residues. Germline assignment: CDR1 KGHDR and CDR2 SFDVKD.

Concerning this clonotype itself: Mismatch with germline at one junction end may stem from a read error. CDR3 in DNA: TGCGCCAGCAGCCCCAAATACGGGCAGCAAGAGACCCAGTACTTC. Translated: CASSPKYGQQETQYF. V usage is TRBV7-9 and J usage is TRBJ2-5; D is uncertain. The CDR3 sequence is 15 residues long. Germline CDR1 SEHNR, CDR2 FQNEAQ (reference sequence).

Details on this clonotype: This may stem from a read error, because a much larger clone lies one nucleotide away. V usage is TRBV7-8 and J usage is TRBJ1-2; 9 bases are shared with TRBD1. Germline trimming cut 4 bases from V and 6 bases from J; bases unmatched to any gene: 9. The CDR3 is 15 amino acids. Germline values: CDR1 SGHVS, CDR2 FQNEAQ. The CDR3 DNA is TGTGCCAGCAGCTCGAACTGGGACAGGGTCCATGGCTACACCTTC. Translated: CASSSNWDRVHGYTF.

This clonotype was detected once. This clone may be a read error of a much larger clone one base away. The V gene is TRBV2, the J gene TRBJ1-4; the match to TRBD1 covers 7 bases. Trimming at V came to 8 bases and at J to 11 bases, leaving 11 bases not matched to a gene. Germline lookup yields CDR1 SNHLY and CDR2 FYNNEI. This CDR3 region has 13 residues. CDR3 nucleotide sequence: TGTGCCAGCGGCGTAGGAGGGGGCGGGAAACTGTTTTTT. It is translated as CASGVGGGGKLFF.

This clonotype was picked up a small number of times. J is TRBJ1-1 and V is TRBV7-9; D is unclear. The ends were cut back, 1 base at V and 7 bases at J, with 7 bases in the middle. The V gene's germline CDR1 is SEHNR and CDR2 FQNEAQ (reference sequence). The CDR3 length is 12 residues. For the CDR3, the DNA is TGTGCCAGCAGCTTAGTGACGGGTGAAGCTTTCTTT. Its translation is CASSLVTGEAFF.

In its sample, this clonotype was seen many times. V is TRBV7-9 and J is TRBJ2-5, with D maybe TRBD2 (5 bases). V was cut by 6 bases and J by 5 bases, with 16 bases left in between. The CDR3 sequence is 14 residues long. Germline V gene lookup returns CDR1 SEHNR and CDR2 FQNEAQ (reference sequence). Here the CDR3 DNA reads TGTGCCAGCAGGGCGAGGACCGGGGTGGAGACCCAGTACTTC. Amino acid sequence: CASRARTGVETQYF.

This clonotype was counted between two and nine times. The V gene is TRBV12-3 or TRBV12-4, the J gene TRBJ1-2, with D hard to call. The V and J ends lost 3 bases and 6 bases respectively, with 5 bases between them. There are 11 residues in the CDR3. Here the CDR3 DNA reads TGTGCCAGCAGTTTTAGGGATGGCTACACCTTC. This translates into CASSFRDGYTF.

Remarks on this clonotype: At one boundary the junction diverges from the germline segment, which might be a read error. The chain couples TRBV7-9 to TRBJ2-7, with TRBD1 matching 9 bases. The CDR3 is 14 amino acids. The germline gives CDR1 SEHNR, CDR2 FQNEAQ (reference sequence). CDR3 nucleotides: TGCGCCAGCAGCCTGACAGGGGGGACCTACGAGCAGTACTTC. Protein: CASSLTGGTYEQYF.

The V gene is TRBV25-1, the J gene TRBJ1-2; the match to TRBD1 covers 8 bases. Germline trimming cut 7 bases from V and 3 bases from J; bases unmatched to any gene: 10. The CDR3 has 15 amino acids. In germline, CDR1 is MGHDK, CDR2 SYGVNS. In nucleotides, the CDR3 is TGTGCCAGCAAATCTCTCGACAGGGGAGACTATGGCTACACCTTC. Translated: CASKSLDRGDYGYTF.

This clonotype was seen ten or more times. V and J are TRBV10-1 and TRBJ1-2; D uncertain. With 0 bases removed from V and 0 bases from J, the gap between germline ends came to 5 bases. The length of the CDR3 is 14 residues. CDR1 and CDR2 from the germline V gene are WNHNN and SYGVQD (reference sequence). CDR3 nucleotides: TGCGCCAGCAGTGAGTCGGGAACTAACTATGGCTACACCTTC. Its translation is CASSESGTNYGYTF.

The V call is TRBV2, the J call TRBJ1-1; 12 nucleotides match TRBD1. This CDR3 comprises 14 residues. CDR1 SNHLY and CDR2 FYNNEI come from the germline V gene. Unmatched junction bases numbered 3, after V lost 2 bases and J lost 8 bases. This chain's CDR3 is CASSETGTGGEAFF. The CDR3 coding sequence is TGTGCCAGCAGTGAAACTGGGACAGGGGGCGAAGCTTTCTTT.

This clonotype was seen many times. The chain joins TRBV2 to TRBJ1-6, with D uncertain. Germline V gene data show CDR1 as SNHLY and CDR2 as FYNNEI. This CDR3 has 12 residues. V dropped 4 bases and J dropped 11 bases, with 9 bases sitting between them. CDR3 DNA: TGTGCCAGCAGTGGGCAGGAGGCACCCCTCCACTTT. Translation: CASSGQEAPLHF.

This clonotype was recorded many times. The CDR3 DNA is TGCAGCGTTGAGGAGGGAAGGGGAAAACTGTTTTTT. Translation gives CSVEEGRGKLFF. The gene calls are TRBV29-1 and TRBJ1-4; possibly TRBD1 for D (5 bases). The CDR3 sequence is 12 residues long. Germline V CDR1 and CDR2: SQVTM, ANQGSEA. Trimming left V 3 bases short and J 10 bases short, with 12 bases between.

This clonotype turned up a few times. V is TRBV14 and J is TRBJ1-2, with 7 positions matching TRBD1. Germline V gene lookup returns CDR1 SGHDN and CDR2 FVKESK. V shed 9 bases, J shed 4 bases, and the junction held 14 bases outside the gene matches. The CDR3 sequence is 15 residues long. CDR3: CASSKPPGQIYGYTF. The CDR3 DNA follows: TGTGCCAGTAGTAAACCGCCGGGACAGATCTATGGCTACACCTTC.

The chain uses TRBV6-1 and TRBJ1-1; no firm D call. This CDR3 is 19 amino acids long. V lost 3 bases and J lost 0, with 23 bases in between. Germline V gene data show CDR1 as MNHNS and CDR2 as SASEGT. DNA for the CDR3: TGTGCCAGCAGTGACTGGGCCCCCCCAGGCTGGGCCATGAACACTGAAGCTTTCTTT. As protein: CASSDWAPPGWAMNTEAFF.

Only one count was recorded for this clonotype. The chain uses TRBV7-9 and TRBJ2-2; D not resolved. CDR1 and CDR2 (germline): SEHNR, FQNEAQ (reference sequence). Trimming pared 5 bases from V and 3 bases from J, leaving 19 bases between. The CDR3 loop spans 17 amino acids. In nucleotides, the CDR3 is TGTGCCAGCAGCCAAGATCTCCCGACGGTGGACACCGGGGAGCTGTTTTTT. Translation gives CASSQDLPTVDTGELFF. The full variable domain, its missing parts supplied by reference TRBV7-9 and TRBJ2-2, is DTGVSQNPRHKITKRGQNVTFRCDPISEHNRLYWYRQTLGQGPEFLTYFQNEAQLEKSRLLSDRFSAERPKGSFSTLEIQRTEQGDSAMYLCASSQDLPTVDTGELFFGEGSRLTVL.

Ten or more counts support this clonotype. The chain uses TRBV20-1 and TRBJ2-5; a possible D gene is TRBD2 (6 bases). The CDR3 consists of 13 residues. V was pared by 6 bases and J by 6 bases, with 17 bases between. Germline assignment: CDR1 DFQATT and CDR2 SNEGSKA (reference sequence). This CDR3 reads CSAGDWGSKTQYF. CDR3 nucleotides: TGCAGTGCAGGGGACTGGGGGAGCAAGACCCAGTACTTC.

This clonotype was recorded at least ten times. A read error may account for a junction end that differs from germline. This rearrangement joins TRBV7-3 to TRBJ1-1; no reliable D call. The V gene's germline CDR1 is SGHTA and CDR2 FQGTGA. The CDR3 has 11 residues. CDR3 sequence (DNA): TGTGCCAGCAGCTTACCCCCAGAGGGCATCTTT. Protein product: CASSLPPEGIF.

This clonotype was counted a few times. The chain recombines TRBV5-1 with TRBJ2-7; D perhaps matches TRBD2 (5 bases). V was clipped by 0 bases and J by 7 bases, with 11 bases between them. The CDR3 extends over 13 amino acids. Looked up from germline, CDR1 is SGHRS and CDR2 is YFSETQ. The CDR3 protein is CASSLGRGGEQYF. The CDR3 nucleotides read TGCGCCAGCAGCTTGGGGCGAGGAGGAGAGCAGTACTTC.

The table lists this clonotype with a count of one. This sequence joins TRBV10-3 and TRBJ1-2, with a tentative D call TRBD1 (6 bases). Trimming left V 10 bases short and J 6 bases short, with 18 bases between. The CDR3 spans 13 residues. The germline V gene has CDR1 ENHRY and CDR2 SYGVKD. Here the CDR3 DNA reads TGTGCCACAAGACAGGACGGTGGGGATGGCTACACCTTC. It specifies CATRQDGGDGYTF.